This T cell receptor (beta chain) is drawn from a study of blood T cell repertoires in COVID-19. Whole-study context: T cells, B-cell-depleted T cells, or PBMCs provided the cDNA or gDNA that served as material.

Only in-frame clones appear in the TCRdb table, and some are missing; sequencing was by immunoSEQ multiplex PCR. In the table there are 110,000 to 150,000 clones, around 88% of which are singletons. This sequence was found in a woman aged 55-75 years with acute or convalescent COVID-19. The sequenced sample was peripheral blood.

Written as DNA, the CDR3 is TGTGCCAGCAGTCCCGGACAGGTCTACGAGCAGTACTTC. It codes for CASSPGQVYEQYF. The chain carries TRBV28 and TRBJ2-7, with TRBD1 matching 7 bases. The CDR3 spans 13 residues. With V trimmed by 5 bases and J by 3 bases, 4 bases remained unmatched. Germline lookup yields CDR1 MDHEN and CDR2 SYDVKM.